A selection of T cell receptor beta chains follows, all from one sample in a study of shared T cell receptors in the human thymus. Produced via immunoSEQ multiplex PCR; TCRdb's table is partial and in-frame only. The repertoire has 55,000 to 80,000 clones, roughly 95% of them found once; the top ten carry roughly 0.033%. Sequences were obtained from thymocytes. These receptors all stem from a human donor. CDR3s include the opening cysteine and the closing phenylalanine or tryptophan. The D gene is left open where the match is weak. Clone size is stated in some rows and not others, as once, few, many or a class when expanded.

d_call j_call clone_size v_call cdr3_nt cdr3_aa
. TRBJ1-1 . TRBV9 TGTGCCAGCTCTTTCCAGCAGAAGAACACTGAAGCTTTCTTT CASSFQQKNTEAFF
. TRBJ1-1 . TRBV6-1 TGTGCCAGCAGTGAGAAGACAGGCGGGAACACTGAAGCTTTCTTT CASSEKTGGNTEAFF
. TRBJ2-5 . TRBV5-4 TGTGCCAGCAGCTTGGCCGAGAGGTTCGTAGAGACCCAGTACTTC CASSLAERFVETQYF
. TRBJ2-5 once TRBV4-1 TGCGCCAGCAGCCAAGATCGTGCGTACCTAACATTTCCAAACGCGAACTTC CASSQDRAYLTFPNANF
TRBD2 TRBJ2-3 . TRBV11-2 TGTGCCAGCAGCTTAGACGGGACTAGCGGGGGCCGGGACACAGATACGCAGTATTTT CASSLDGTSGGRDTDTQYF
. TRBJ1-3 . TRBV7-2 TGTGCCAGCAGCTCTCTTAGCTCTGGAAACACCATATATTTT CASSSLSSGNTIYF
. TRBJ1-6 . TRBV7-9 TGTGCCAGCAGGTGCCCTCAGCAACCGAATTCACCCCTCCACTTT CASRCPQQPNSPLHF
. TRBJ2-5 once TRBV27 TGTGCCAGCAGTTTATCGTTTATACGCCGGCGGGTCTTCAGGGGATCCAAAGAGACCCAGTACTTC CASSLSFIRRRVFRGSKETQYF
. TRBJ2-2 . TRBV5-5 TGTGCCAGCAGCTTGACGACTACCAGGCAGGCAGAAAACACCGGGGAGCTGTTTTTT CASSLTTTRQAENTGELFF
TRBD1 TRBJ1-1 . TRBV5-5 TGTGCCAGCAGCTGTACAGGGGAAACTGAAGCTTTCTTT CASSCTGETEAFF
. TRBJ1-1 . TRBV30 TGTGCCTGGAGTGTCTTCCGGGGGGTTTGGACTGAAGCTTTCTTT CAWSVFRGVWTEAFF
. TRBJ1-1 . TRBV2 TGTGCCAGCAGTATAATTCAGGGGATGGACACTGAAGCTTTCTTT CASSIIQGMDTEAFF
. TRBJ2-3 . TRBV5-6 TGTGCCAGCAGATCGGGCCAGTACACAGATACGCAGTATTTT CASRSGQYTDTQYF
. TRBJ2-6 . TRBV27 TGTGCCAGCAGTTTCTCTGGGGCCAACGTCCTGACTTTC CASSFSGANVLTF
TRBD1 TRBJ1-6 . TRBV28 TGTGCCAGCAGCTACAGGGGGCAGGGTTCACCCCTCCACTTT CASSYRGQGSPLHF
TRBD2 TRBJ2-2 . TRBV4-3 TGCGCCAGCAGCCATCCGGGACTAGCGGGGGACCCGAACACCGGGGAGCTGTTTTTT CASSHPGLAGDPNTGELFF
. TRBJ2-4 . TRBV4-1 TGCGCCAGCAGCCAAGATCTTGTCAGATCGGAAAACATTCAGTACTTC CASSQDLVRSENIQYF
. TRBJ1-1 . TRBV5-1 TGCGCCAGCAGCTCCCAACTGGCGAACACTGAAGCTTTCTTT CASSSQLANTEAFF
TRBD1 TRBJ2-2 . TRBV9 TGTGCCAGCAGCGCGGGACAGTTCGCTACCGGGGAGCTGTTTTTT CASSAGQFATGELFF
. TRBJ1-1 . TRBV6-1 TGTGCCAGCAGTCGGGACGAACTTTCGGCTTTCTTT CASSRDELSAFF
. TRBJ2-1 once TRBV18 TGTGCCAGCTCACACGGATGGGACCCGACGTCAAATGAGCAGTTCTTC CASSHGWDPTSNEQFF
. TRBJ1-3 . TRBV5-6 TGTGCCAGCAGCTTGTGGGGGGTACTCTCTGGAAACACCATATATTTT CASSLWGVLSGNTIYF
TRBD1 TRBJ2-2 . TRBV7-2 TGTGCCAGCAGCATTACCGGGACAGGGGTTACCGGGGAGCTGTTTTTT CASSITGTGVTGELFF
. TRBJ1-2 . TRBV29-1 TGCAGCGTTTCGTTTGGGGTGGACTATGGCTACACCTTC CSVSFGVDYGYTF
. TRBJ1-2 . TRBV14 TGTGCCAGCAGCCAAGCCTCCTTGAGGGGCAGCCCGACTGACTATGGCTACACCTTC CASSQASLRGSPTDYGYTF
. TRBJ2-4 . TRBV4-3 TGCGCCAGCAGCCAATCAAACCGGGGAGTGTCCAAAAACATTCAGTACTTC CASSQSNRGVSKNIQYF
. TRBJ1-4 few TRBV11-3 TGTGCCAGCAGCTTGGGTGTAAAACTGTTTTTT CASSLGVKLFF
. TRBJ2-1 few TRBV4-3 TGCGCCAGCAGCCAAGGGCCCGGACTCCTCAATGAGCAGTTCTTC CASSQGPGLLNEQFF
. TRBJ1-6 . TRBV27 TGTGCCAGCAGTTTTGAAGGTCATAATTCACCCCTCCACTTT CASSFEGHNSPLHF
TRBD1 TRBJ2-3 . TRBV5-6 TGTGCCAGCAGTCAACGCCCTCGGGACAGGGTTACAGATACGCAGTATTTT CASSQRPRDRVTDTQYF
. TRBJ2-2 . TRBV7-2 TGTGCCAGCACCAATACCAGGCCGAACACCGGGGAGCTGTTTTTT CASTNTRPNTGELFF
TRBD2 TRBJ2-3 . TRBV14 TGTGCCAGCAGCCATCCCCTAGCGGGCACAGATACGCAGTATTTT CASSHPLAGTDTQYF
. TRBJ2-3 . TRBV27 TGTGCCAGCAGTTCTCCCTTAGGCACAGATACGCAGTATTTT CASSSPLGTDTQYF
. TRBJ1-1 . TRBV9 TGTGCCAGCAGCGTAGTGGCTTTAGGAGTGAACACTGAAGCTTTCTTT CASSVVALGVNTEAFF
. TRBJ1-2 . TRBV6-1 TGTGCCAGCAGTGTCGGGGGAGGTAATGGCTACACCTTC CASSVGGGNGYTF
. TRBJ1-5 . TRBV19 TGTGCCAGTAGTCCAGACAGTAATCAGCCCCAGCATTTT CASSPDSNQPQHF